The following is a T cell receptor (beta chain) sequence with its context. The sample comes from a study of blood T cell repertoires in COVID-19. About the study: Sample material is recorded as cDNA or gDNA derived from T cells, B-cell-depleted T cells, or PBMCs.

This CDR3 is built from 14 residues. CDR1 is LNHDA, CDR2 SQIVND, per germline (reference sequence). V was pared by 6 bases and J by 3 bases, with 11 bases between. Sequenced by immunoSEQ multiplex PCR; TCRdb stores in-frame clones only, minus some. The sample yields approximately 200,000 clones, about nine tenths seen once. Recruits, aged roughly 18 to 100 years, lived in 24 US areas. Cohorts were determined from participant-reported clinical history. Either two negative PCRs, clearance, or symptom resolution qualified Cohort 3 donors as recovered. The rearrangement joins TRBV19 to TRBJ2-2; D ambiguous. This sequence originates from a woman aged 25 to 39 who had recovered from COVID-19. The specimen was PBMCs or T cells enriched from blood (not recorded which). The CDR3 reads CASRVASHTGELFF. CDR3 DNA sequence: TGTGCCAGTAGGGTCGCCAGTCACACCGGGGAGCTGTTTTTT.